Below are 23 T cell receptor beta chains sequenced from a single sample in a study of blood T cell repertoires in COVID-19. The assay was immunoSEQ multiplex PCR, and TCRdb's table has in-frame clones only and misses some. This table has hundreds of thousands of clones, around 84% appearing once. Sequencing was carried out using peripheral blood. All receptors come from a man in his sixties with acute or convalescent COVID-19.

The gene calls are TRBV19 and TRBJ2-7, with D possibly TRBD1 on 6 matching bases. V was trimmed by 3 bases and J by 4 bases, leaving 10 bases between them. Germline V gene data show CDR1 as LNHDA and CDR2 as SQIVND (reference sequence). The CDR3 runs to 13 residues. The CDR3 sequence: CASSINRVYEQYF. In DNA, the CDR3 is TGTGCCAGTAGTATCAACAGGGTTTACGAGCAGTACTTC.

The V gene is TRBV7-8, the J gene TRBJ2-2; 7 bases align to TRBD1. CDR3 size: 15 residues. The germline V gene has CDR1 SGHVS and CDR2 FQNEAQ. The junction had 3 bases not matched to a gene; V was cut back by 5 bases and J by 0 bases. CDR3 sequence: CASSQGTANTGELFF. The CDR3 DNA sequence: TGTGCCAGCAGCCAGGGGACAGCGAACACCGGGGAGCTGTTTTTT.

The chain combines TRBV5-1 with TRBJ2-3, with TRBD1 matching 9 bases. Germline CDR1 SGHRS, CDR2 YFSETQ. CDR3 length: 15 amino acids. V shed 0 bases, J shed 9 bases, and the junction held 8 bases outside the gene matches. This chain's CDR3 is CASSLGQGDTRTQYF. In DNA form, the CDR3 reads TGCGCCAGCAGCTTGGGACAGGGGGATACGCGGACGCAGTATTTT.

In its sample, this clone was seen a few times. J is TRBJ2-7 and V is TRBV7-9, with 9 bases lining up with TRBD2. This CDR3 has 15 residues. V shed 3 bases, J shed 5 bases, and the junction held 8 bases outside the gene matches. CDR1 and CDR2 from the germline V gene are SEHNR and FQNEAQ (reference sequence). CDR3 region: CASSLSSGGLDEQYF. The DNA for the CDR3 is TGTGCCAGCAGCTTGAGTAGCGGGGGTCTCGACGAGCAGTACTTC.

This chain links TRBV2 with TRBJ1-2; 7 bases line up with TRBD1. This CDR3 spans 13 amino acids. V gave up 6 bases and J gave up 3 bases; unmatched junction bases: 4. CDR1 is SNHLY, CDR2 FYNNEI, per germline. CDR3 coding DNA: TGTGCCAGCAGGTCGCAGGGGGACTATGGCTACACCTTC. As protein: CASRSQGDYGYTF.

The chain employs TRBV24-1 and TRBJ2-1; the match to TRBD1 covers 7 bases. The V gene's germline CDR1 is KGHDR and CDR2 SFDVKD. V dropped 7 bases and J dropped 6; count of bases not matched to a gene: 8. The CDR3 length is 14 residues. The chain's CDR3 is CATRGSTGSNEQFF. The CDR3 DNA reads as TGTGCCACCAGGGGGTCGACAGGGAGCAATGAGCAGTTCTTC.

The chain is built from TRBV28 and TRBJ2-5; possible D gene TRBD2, 6 bases. The V and J ends lost 5 bases and 5 bases respectively, with 21 bases between them. Germline assignment: CDR1 MDHEN and CDR2 SYDVKM. The CDR3 is 16 amino acids. The CDR3 DNA follows: TGTGCCAGCAGTATAGGGCTGGAGGGGATAGCGGAGACCCAGTACTTC. The encoded protein is CASSIGLEGIAETQYF.

The table lists this clone with a few counts. The rearrangement joins TRBV10-3 to TRBJ1-3; 7 bases are a match to TRBD1. Germline V gives CDR1 ENHRY, CDR2 SYGVKD. Losses at the gene ends were 7 bases for V and 2 bases for J; bases not matched to a gene: 2. This CDR3 has 13 amino acids. In nucleotides, the CDR3 is TGTGCCATCAACCAGGGGGCTGGAAACACCATATATTTT. Amino acid sequence: CAINQGAGNTIYF.

This clone occurred once. A junction end diverges from the germline sequence, so it may reflect a read error. J is TRBJ2-4 and V is TRBV7-9; D is unclear. The CDR3 length is 8 residues. Germline-derived CDR1 and CDR2 are SEHNR and FQNEAQ (reference sequence). The CDR3 DNA is TGTGCCAGCAGCCCACCAGACTTC. This codes for CASSPPDF.

This clone was counted between two and nine times. This chain uses TRBV7-6 with TRBJ2-1, with 8 bases that match TRBD2. Germline loops: CDR1 SGHVS, CDR2 FNYEAQ. The CDR3 contains 15 residues. V lost 5 bases and J lost 2; bases outside the gene matches: 5. CDR3 in amino acids: CASSLERGTYNEQFF. The DNA for the CDR3 is TGTGCCAGCAGCCTTGAGCGGGGGACCTACAATGAGCAGTTCTTC.

This rearrangement joins TRBV4-1 to TRBJ2-7; D unresolved. The CDR3 spans 14 residues. Germline CDR1 and CDR2: MGHRA and YSYEKL. V lost 4 bases and J lost 3, with 13 bases in between. In DNA, the CDR3 is TGCGCCAGCAGCCGGGCTGTAGACGGCTACGAGCAGTACTTC. Translation: CASSRAVDGYEQYF.

V usage is TRBV5-1 and J usage is TRBJ2-5, with 12 bases aligning to TRBD1. There are 16 residues in the CDR3. J lost 1 base, V lost 3 bases, and 4 bases had no gene match. Looked up from germline, CDR1 is SGHRS and CDR2 is YFSETQ. The DNA of the CDR3 is TGCGCCAGCAGCTCAGGGACAGGGGGCCCCCAAGAGACCCAGTACTTC. Translating gives CASSSGTGGPQETQYF.

In DNA, the CDR3 is TGTGCCAGCAGCTTTCGCGGGGGGGGCGGCACAGATACGCAGTATTTT. Translated, it gives CASSFRGGGGTDTQYF. The chain recombines TRBV7-9 with TRBJ2-3, with 9 nucleotides matching TRBD2. This CDR3 is built from 16 residues. The V and J ends lost 3 bases and 1 base, in that order; junction bases with no gene match: 5. Germline V CDR1 and CDR2: SEHNR, FQNEAQ (reference sequence).

The chain has TRBV15 and TRBJ1-1; 9 nucleotides agree with TRBD1. After removal of 2 bases from V and 5 bases from J, the junction contained 6 bases not matched to a gene. The germline V gene has CDR1 LNHNV and CDR2 YYDKDF (reference sequence). CDR3 size: 15 residues. The CDR3 region is CATSRTRDRATEAFF. The CDR3 bases are TGTGCCACCAGCAGAACACGGGACAGGGCGACTGAAGCTTTCTTT.

The CDR3 DNA reads as TGTGCCTGGAGCGGGACAGTCCAAGAGACCCAGTACTTC. Amino acids: CAWSGTVQETQYF. The J gene is TRBJ2-5, the V gene TRBV30, with TRBD1 identical over 7 bases. This CDR3 is 13 amino acids long. V dropped 3 bases and J dropped 1; count of bases not matched to a gene: 2. Germline lookup yields CDR1 GTSNPN and CDR2 SVGIG (reference sequence).

This chain uses TRBV19 with TRBJ2-3; possibly TRBD2 for D (5 bases). This CDR3 is 16 amino acids long. Germline V CDR1 and CDR2: LNHDA, SQIVND (reference sequence). Trimming took 4 bases from V and 1 from J, leaving 15 bases between them. CDR3 coding DNA: TGTGCCAGTAGTAGATCGCCGTGGGGAGGCACAGATACGCAGTATTTT. It yields the protein CASSRSPWGGTDTQYF.

With regard to this clone: A junction boundary mismatches the germline segment, possibly from a read error. The chain uses TRBV9 and TRBJ2-7; maybe TRBD1 (6 bases). CDR3 length: 15 residues. Germline CDR1 is SGDLS and CDR2 is YYNGEE. For the CDR3, the DNA is TGTGCCAGCAGCGTCCGGGACATCGGGTCCTCCGAGCAGTACTTC. This codes for CASSVRDIGSSEQYF.

The rearrangement links TRBV11-2 to TRBJ2-7; D perhaps matches TRBD2 (5 bases). Trimming took off 5 bases at V and 5 bases at J, with 10 bases between the two ends. The CDR3 loop spans 12 amino acids. Germline V lookup: CDR1 SGHAT, CDR2 FQNNGV. The CDR3 reads CASSPAEDEQYF. DNA of the CDR3: TGTGCCAGCAGCCCCGCGGAGGACGAGCAGTACTTC.

This chain uses TRBV28 with TRBJ1-5; weak D call: TRBD1 (6 bases). V shed 6 bases and J shed 1 base, with 22 bases lying between them. This CDR3 has 18 amino acids. CDR1 is MDHEN, CDR2 SYDVKM, per germline. DNA for the CDR3: TGTGCCAGCAGCCCCAGGGGAACCGGGACACAGAGCAATCAGCCCCAGCATTTT. Translating gives CASSPRGTGTQSNQPQHF.

This clone has a count of ten or more. The chain employs TRBV2 and TRBJ2-7; 8 bases align to TRBD1. Germline-derived CDR1 and CDR2 are SNHLY and FYNNEI. V dropped 7 bases and J dropped 2; count of bases not matched to a gene: 7. This CDR3 comprises 14 residues. CDR3 sequence (DNA): TGTGCCAGCAAGGACGACAGGGGTCCCTACGAGCAGTACTTC. This encodes CASKDDRGPYEQYF.

This clone was seen only once. The CDR3 sequence: CASSSDSPGIGKNIQYF. DNA of the CDR3: TGTGCCAGCAGCTCGGACAGTCCAGGTATCGGAAAAAACATTCAGTACTTC. J is TRBJ2-4 and V is TRBV7-7; a weak D match, TRBD1 (6 bases). The ends were cut back, 4 bases at V and 4 bases at J, with 20 bases in the middle. The CDR3 spans 17 residues. CDR1 is SSHAT and CDR2 is FNYEAQ in the germline V gene (reference sequence).

This chain uses TRBV11-2 with TRBJ1-5; D gene uncertain. The V and J ends lost 5 bases and 7 bases respectively, with 15 bases between them. The germline gives CDR1 SGHAT, CDR2 FQNNGV. The CDR3 covers 14 residues. In nucleotides, the CDR3 is TGTGCCAGCAGCGTAGGCCGTCTGGGCCAGCCCCAGCATTTT. It specifies CASSVGRLGQPQHF. Drawing the rest from reference TRBV11-2 and TRBJ1-5, the complete variable domain is EAGVAQSPRYKIIEKRQSVAFWCNPISGHATLYWYQQILGQGPKLLIQFQNNGVVDDSQLPKDRFSAERLKGVDSTLKIQPAKLEDSAVYLCASSVGRLGQPQHFGDGTRLSIL.

This clone was counted a single time. The chain carries TRBV12-2 and TRBJ2-7; the table's TRBD1 call for D was not verified on the DNA. TRBV12-2 is labeled a pseudogene. This CDR3 comprises 15 residues. This CDR3 reads CASRLALPGSYEQYF. For the CDR3, the DNA is TGTGCAAGTCGCTTAGCGCTTCCAGGAAGCTACGAGCAGTACTTC.